This note documents a single T cell receptor beta chain sequence. Authors' data handling: Reference gene primer amplification yielded estimated nucleated cell counts. Assay: immunoSEQ multiplex PCR; the TCRdb copy retains only in-frame clones and omits some. Clone size and the V and J calls come from that table; the DNA yielded D and trimming. The sample includes 53,000 or so clones, approximately 90% seen only once; the top ten take about an eighth. This CDR3 spans 12 amino acids. The germline gives CDR1 SGHDT, CDR2 YYEEEE. V was shortened by 1 base and J by 1 base, with 2 bases between the two germline ends. The data derive from a study of blood T cell repertoires in COVID-19.

This chain uses TRBV5-6 with TRBJ1-1; no clear D gene. The TCR comes from a man at least 80 years old with acute or convalescent COVID-19. What was sequenced was peripheral blood. The CDR3 loop reads CASSLRNTEAFF. In DNA, the CDR3 is TGTGCCAGCAGCTTGCGGAACACTGAAGCTTTCTTT.